The 21 T cell receptor beta chains below come from one sample, sequenced in a study of CD8 T cell repertoires and HIV-1 epitope variants. The method was immunoSEQ multiplex PCR; TCRdb's version includes in-frame clones alone and lacks a portion of them. The repertoire holds under 4,000 clones, roughly 60% seen once, with about 46% in the top ten. No cognate antigen is known for these TCRs. Sequencing used cultured CD8+ T cells derived from PBMCs. Receptor source: a male donor with HIV.

This chain's CDR3 is CASSYSWTSKEKLFF. The CDR3 coding sequence is TGTGCCAGCAGTTACTCTTGGACATCGAAGGAAAAACTGTTTTTT. The rearrangement links TRBV6-5 to TRBJ1-4; perhaps TRBD1 as D (5 bases). CDR3 length equals 15 residues. Trimming removed 0 bases from V and 8 bases from J, with 13 bases in between. Per germline, CDR1 MNHEY and CDR2 SVGAGI.

V gene TRBV19 combines with J gene TRBJ1-2; tentative D call: TRBD1 (6 bases). Germline CDR1 and CDR2: LNHDA and SQIVND (reference sequence). The CDR3 runs to 13 residues. Trimming shortened V by 5 bases and J by 2 bases, and 9 bases separated the two germline ends. The CDR3 here is CASSVDSNYGYTF. The CDR3 nucleotides read TGTGCCAGTAGTGTGGACAGCAACTATGGCTACACCTTC.

The chain uses TRBV27 and TRBJ1-4; D may be TRBD1 (5 bases). Trimming left V 8 bases short and J 3 bases short, with 22 bases between. This CDR3 is 17 amino acids long. Germline V CDR1 and CDR2: MNHEY, SMNVEV (reference sequence). CDR3 protein: CASAFRGLGRANEKLFF. CDR3 in DNA: TGTGCCAGCGCCTTTAGAGGGTTGGGACGGGCTAATGAAAAACTGTTTTTT.

The V call is TRBV27, the J call TRBJ2-7; weak D call: TRBD2 (6 bases). V was cut by 0 bases and J by 1 base, with 13 bases left in between. This CDR3 region has 16 residues. Germline CDR1 MNHEY, CDR2 SMNVEV (reference sequence). The CDR3 DNA reads TGTGCCAGCAGTTTATCGGAGGGGACTGTATCCTACGAGCAGTACTTC. This gives the protein CASSLSEGTVSYEQYF.

This chain connects TRBV5-4 to TRBJ2-7, with 9 bases lining up with TRBD1. Germline-derived CDR1 and CDR2 are SGHNT and YYREEE (reference sequence). CDR3 length: 14 residues. Germline trimming cut 4 bases from V and 5 bases from J; bases unmatched to any gene: 7. In nucleotides, the CDR3 is TGTGCCAGCAGCCGGACAGGGGAAATTAACGAGCAGTACTTC. Amino acid sequence: CASSRTGEINEQYF.

V and J are TRBV9 and TRBJ1-1; D remains ambiguous. The CDR3 has 16 amino acids. CDR1 is SGDLS, CDR2 YYNGEE, per germline. V was cut by 0 bases and J by 0 bases, with 12 bases left in between. This CDR3 reads CASSVADGMMNTEAFF. In nucleotides, the CDR3 is TGTGCCAGCAGCGTAGCTGATGGGATGATGAACACTGAAGCTTTCTTT.

This chain connects TRBV2 to TRBJ2-1; 10 bases are a match to TRBD2. This CDR3 spans 15 amino acids. Germline V gene data show CDR1 as SNHLY and CDR2 as FYNNEI. Trimming cost V 4 bases and J 5 bases; bases outside gene matches: 5. The CDR3 reads CASSAGLATHNEQFF. The DNA of the CDR3 is TGTGCCAGCAGTGCGGGACTAGCGACCCACAATGAGCAGTTCTTC. Drawing the rest from reference TRBV2 and TRBJ2-1, the complete variable domain is EPEVTQTPSHQVTQMGQEVILRCVPISNHLYFYWYRQILGQKVEFLVSFYNNEISEKSEIFDDQFSVERPDGSNFTLKIRSTKLEDSAMYFCASSAGLATHNEQFFGPGTRLTVL.

V and J are TRBV7-4 and TRBJ1-5; the D is unclear. This CDR3 contains 17 residues. V lost 1 base to trimming and J lost 1 base, with 14 bases between them. CDR1 is SGHVT and CDR2 is SQSDAQ in the germline V gene. The CDR3 here is CASSLVPPKLSNQPQHF. CDR3 DNA: TGTGCCAGCAGCTTAGTTCCACCAAAACTAAGCAATCAGCCCCAGCATTTT. Supplemented by reference TRBV7-4 and TRBJ1-5, the full variable domain reads GAGVSQSPRYKVAKRGRDVALRCDSISGHVTLYWYRQTLGQGSEVLTYSQSDAQRDKSGRPSGRFSAERPERSVSTLKIQRTEQGDSAVYLCASSLVPPKLSNQPQHFGDGTRLSIL.

V gene TRBV14 combines with J gene TRBJ2-1; TRBD1 might be the D (6 bases). The CDR3 covers 13 residues. V was trimmed by 5 bases and J by 7 bases, leaving 12 bases between them. The germline CDR1 and CDR2 sequences are SGHDN and FVKESK. The CDR3: CASSTWDINEQFF. In DNA, the CDR3 is TGTGCCAGCAGCACCTGGGACATAAATGAGCAGTTCTTC.

The V call is TRBV28, the J call TRBJ1-3; no clear D gene. Trimming shortened V by 1 base and J by 0 bases, and 19 bases separated the two germline ends. The CDR3 covers 19 residues. Germline values: CDR1 MDHEN, CDR2 SYDVKM. CDR3 sequence reads: CASSLLGLGRPGSGNTIYF. CDR3 nucleotide sequence: TGTGCCAGCAGTTTATTGGGATTGGGTCGGCCCGGCTCTGGAAACACCATATATTTT.

CDR3 sequence: CASSQGAGLAYEQYF. In nucleotides, the CDR3 is TGTGCCAGCAGCCAAGGCGCAGGACTAGCCTACGAGCAGTACTTC. The V and J genes are TRBV4-2 and TRBJ2-7; 7 nucleotides align to TRBD2. Germline values: CDR1 LGHNA, CDR2 YNFKEQ. The J segment lost 2 bases and the V segment lost 1 base, leaving 5 bases of the junction unmatched. This CDR3 has 15 amino acids.

The chain has TRBV5-1 and TRBJ2-7; 9 positions match TRBD1. The V segment lost 0 bases and the J segment 5 bases; nucleotides outside the gene matches: 9. CDR1 SGHRS and CDR2 YFSETQ come from the germline V gene. CDR3 length: 16 amino acids. CDR3 in DNA: TGCGCCAGCAGCTTGGCAACAGGGGGCGGGATCAACGAGCAGTACTTC. This translates into CASSLATGGGINEQYF.

This chain joins TRBV9 and TRBJ2-1; 12 positions agree with TRBD2. This CDR3 has 15 residues. Trimming at V came to 5 bases and at J to 6 bases, leaving 6 bases not matched to a gene. Per the germline V gene, CDR1 is SGDLS and CDR2 is YYNGEE. The CDR3 DNA reads as TGTGCCAGCAGAGAGACTAGCGGGAGTGCCAATGAGCAGTTCTTC. Encoded protein: CASRETSGSANEQFF.

The chain has TRBV14 and TRBJ2-5; D is perhaps TRBD2 (6 bases). The CDR3 consists of 15 residues. The germline CDR1 and CDR2 sequences are SGHDN and FVKESK. Trimming shortened V by 5 bases and J by 4 bases, and 17 bases separated the two germline ends. The CDR3 protein is CASSSRRGKRETQYF. In nucleotides, the CDR3 is TGTGCCAGCAGCTCTCGCCGGGGGAAGAGAGAGACCCAGTACTTC.

The chain has TRBV4-1 and TRBJ2-3, with 9 bases fitting TRBD1. Germline loops: CDR1 MGHRA, CDR2 YSYEKL. J gave up 3 bases and V 4 bases, and 14 bases lay outside the gene matches. The CDR3 covers 18 residues. This chain's CDR3 is CASSPPPPPGQGTDTQYF. CDR3 sequence (DNA): TGCGCCAGCAGCCCACCCCCTCCCCCGGGACAGGGTACAGATACGCAGTATTTT.

The chain employs TRBV6-5 and TRBJ1-5; maybe TRBD1 (5 bases). V lost 6 bases, J lost 4 bases, and 13 bases lay in between. This CDR3 spans 14 amino acids. CDR1 and CDR2 from the germline V gene are MNHEY and SVGAGI. The CDR3 DNA reads TGTGCCAGCAGCCTCGGGACGGTGAATCAGCCCCAGCATTTT. As protein: CASSLGTVNQPQHF.

The CDR3 nucleotides read TGTGCCAGCAGCTCAAGCCGGACTAGCGAGGATACGCAGTATTTT. It encodes CASSSSRTSEDTQYF. The rearrangement uses TRBV9 and TRBJ2-3; 9 bases agree with TRBD2. Per germline, CDR1 SGDLS and CDR2 YYNGEE. The CDR3 runs 15 residues. V dropped 4 bases and J dropped 6; count of bases not matched to a gene: 9.

The chain couples TRBV27 to TRBJ1-4; TRBD1 might be the D (5 bases). The V gene's germline CDR1 is MNHEY and CDR2 SMNVEV (reference sequence). V gave up 6 bases and J gave up 4 bases, with 15 bases separating them. The CDR3 spans 15 residues. The CDR3 DNA sequence: TGTGCCAGCAGCCGTACCGGGACCCATAATGAAAAACTGTTTTTT. Amino acid sequence: CASSRTGTHNEKLFF.

The genes are TRBV29-1 and TRBJ2-3, with D perhaps TRBD2 (6 bases). The CDR3 has 15 residues. The germline V gene encodes CDR1 SQVTM and CDR2 ANQGSEA. The V end lost 7 bases, the J end lost 4 bases, and 21 bases lay between the germline ends. Here the CDR3 reads CSATEGREGADTQYF. CDR3 nucleotide sequence: TGCAGCGCCACAGAGGGGCGGGAAGGAGCAGATACGCAGTATTTT.

The chain joins TRBV19 to TRBJ1-4; the D gene is possibly TRBD1 (5 bases). With 5 bases removed from V and 4 bases from J, the gap between germline ends came to 14 bases. Per germline, CDR1 LNHDA and CDR2 SQIVND (reference sequence). This CDR3 has 15 residues. The DNA of the CDR3 is TGTGCCAGTAGTTCCTTGACAGACTTTAATGAAAAACTGTTTTTT. This gives the protein CASSSLTDFNEKLFF.

This chain uses TRBV27 with TRBJ1-3; D is perhaps TRBD1 (5 bases). This CDR3 is 15 amino acids long. The germline CDR1 and CDR2 sequences are MNHEY and SMNVEV (reference sequence). V lost 5 bases and J 3 bases, leaving 14 bases between the germline ends. The CDR3 coding sequence is TGTGCCAGCAGTCTAACCGCAGGGTTTGGAAACACCATATATTTT. The encoded protein is CASSLTAGFGNTIYF.